The 14 T cell receptor beta chains below come from one sample, sequenced in a study of blood T cell repertoires in COVID-19. Some clones are missing from TCRdb's copy, which holds only in-frame ones; the method was immunoSEQ multiplex PCR. The sample includes 300,000 to 450,000 clones, about 87% seen only once; the top ten take about 2.1%. Input material: peripheral blood. These receptor sequences come from a woman aged 55 to 70 with COVID-19, enrolled during active disease.

The CDR3 coding sequence is TGTGCCAGTAGTCCCCGACTAGCGGGGGGTGTGAACACCGGGGAGCTGTTTTTT. This codes for CASSPRLAGGVNTGELFF. This chain links TRBV19 with TRBJ2-2; 13 bases fit TRBD2. This CDR3 comprises 18 residues. Germline V gene sequence: CDR1 LNHDA, CDR2 SQIVND (reference sequence). With V trimmed by 5 bases and J by 1 base, 7 bases remained unmatched.

V and J are TRBV11-2 and TRBJ2-2; TRBD2 aligns across 9 bases. This CDR3 spans 18 amino acids. The germline V gene has CDR1 SGHAT and CDR2 FQNNGV. The J segment lost 4 bases and the V segment lost 0 bases, leaving 9 bases of the junction unmatched. The CDR3 coding sequence is TGTGCCAGCAGCTTAGATAGCGGGGGCCGAACGGGCACCGGGGAGCTGTTTTTT. It is translated as CASSLDSGGRTGTGELFF.

J is TRBJ2-7 and V is TRBV27, with D perhaps matching TRBD1 (6 bases). Trimming shortened V by 6 bases and J by 4 bases, and 22 bases separated the two germline ends. The length of the CDR3 is 16 residues. Looked up from germline, CDR1 is MNHEY and CDR2 is SMNVEV (reference sequence). The CDR3 DNA is TGTGCCAGCAGCCTCACATACGGACAGTACGCTTACGAGCAGTACTTC. This encodes CASSLTYGQYAYEQYF.

This chain joins TRBV5-1 and TRBJ1-1, with unresolved D. CDR3 length: 14 amino acids. V was cut by 1 base and J by 4 bases, with 11 bases left in between. The germline V gene has CDR1 SGHRS and CDR2 YFSETQ. DNA for the CDR3: TGCGCCAGCAGCTTGAGCCGGGGAATCACTGAAGCTTTCTTT. This gives the protein CASSLSRGITEAFF.

The V gene is TRBV5-1, the J gene TRBJ2-1; D is possibly TRBD1 (6 bases). This CDR3 spans 15 amino acids. Per germline, CDR1 SGHRS and CDR2 YFSETQ. Trimming took 0 bases from V and 2 from J, leaving 9 bases between them. DNA for the CDR3: TGCGCCAGCAGCTTGGGTACAGGGCCCTACAATGAGCAGTTCTTC. The encoded protein is CASSLGTGPYNEQFF.

This chain uses TRBV2 with TRBJ1-2; 8 bases map to TRBD1. The germline V gene encodes CDR1 SNHLY and CDR2 FYNNEI. This CDR3 region has 12 residues. The junction had 6 bases not matched to a gene; V was cut back by 11 bases and J by 4 bases. The CDR3 coding sequence is TGTGCCCGGACAGGGCGCGGCTATGGCTACACCTTC. Residues: CARTGRGYGYTF.

This sequence joins TRBV3-1 (or the pseudogene TRBV3-2) and TRBJ2-7; no definite D call. CDR3 size: 14 residues. Germline V CDR1 and CDR2: LGHDT, YNNKEL (reference sequence). V was trimmed by 1 base and J by 0 bases, leaving 7 bases between them. The CDR3 region has the DNA TGTGCCAGCAGCCAAGCCGGTTTCTCCTACGAGCAGTACTTC. Its protein product is CASSQAGFSYEQYF.

V gene TRBV11-2 combines with J gene TRBJ1-1; D is ambiguous. V dropped 1 base and J dropped 8 bases, with 14 bases sitting between them. The germline V gene has CDR1 SGHAT and CDR2 FQNNGV. This CDR3 spans 14 amino acids. The CDR3 region is CASSLGVSAAEAFF. For the CDR3, the DNA is TGTGCCAGCAGCTTAGGTGTCTCGGCGGCAGAAGCTTTCTTT.

The chain employs TRBV28 and TRBJ2-3; tentative D call: TRBD1 (5 bases). The CDR3 has 17 residues. Trimming pared 4 bases from V and 1 base from J, leaving 18 bases between. Germline V gives CDR1 MDHEN, CDR2 SYDVKM. This CDR3 reads CASSSAGQGRGTDTQYF. In nucleotides, the CDR3 is TGTGCCAGCAGTTCAGCCGGGCAGGGAAGGGGCACAGATACGCAGTATTTT.

There are a few counts of this clone. The chain couples TRBV6-1 to TRBJ2-7, with unresolved D. Germline CDR1 reads MNHNS; CDR2 reads SASEGT. V shed 1 base and J shed 0 bases, with 13 bases lying between them. The CDR3 sequence is 16 residues long. The chain's CDR3 is CASSEEVSSSSYEQYF. The CDR3 region has the DNA TGTGCCAGCAGTGAAGAAGTCTCCTCGAGCTCCTACGAGCAGTACTTC.

CDR3 sequence reads: CASSLGDRASGTIYF. CDR3 bases: TGCGCCAGCAGCTTGGGGGACAGGGCTTCTGGCACCATATATTTT. The J gene is TRBJ1-3, the V gene TRBV5-1, with 9 bases fitting TRBD1. The V gene's germline CDR1 is SGHRS and CDR2 YFSETQ. The CDR3 covers 15 residues. V shed 0 bases, J shed 9 bases, and the junction held 7 bases outside the gene matches.

The V gene is TRBV7-6, the J gene TRBJ2-7, with 7 bases lining up with TRBD2. This CDR3 has 15 amino acids. The V and J ends lost 5 bases and 0 bases, in that order; junction bases with no gene match: 7. Germline V lookup: CDR1 SGHVS, CDR2 FNYEAQ. Here the CDR3 reads CASSLGGVTSYEQYF. CDR3 sequence (DNA): TGTGCCAGCAGCCTTGGGGGGGTTACCTCCTACGAGCAGTACTTC.

J is TRBJ1-4 and V is TRBV3-1 (or the pseudogene TRBV3-2), with a tentative D call TRBD1 (6 bases). V shed 3 bases and J shed 2 bases, with 7 bases lying between them. This CDR3 comprises 14 residues. From germline, CDR1 is LGHDT and CDR2 YNNKEL (reference sequence). The CDR3 DNA is TGTGCCAGCAGCCAGGACAGCACTAATGAAAAACTGTTTTTT. This gives the protein CASSQDSTNEKLFF.

This clone has a single count. The V and J genes are TRBV18 and TRBJ2-1; maybe TRBD1 (5 bases). The CDR3 extends over 14 amino acids. CDR1 KGHSH and CDR2 LQKENI come from the germline V gene. V was clipped by 2 bases and J by 6 bases, with 11 bases between them. The CDR3 loop reads CASSPRGGGNEQFF. The CDR3 coding sequence is TGTGCCAGCTCACCAAGGGGCGGTGGCAATGAGCAGTTCTTC.